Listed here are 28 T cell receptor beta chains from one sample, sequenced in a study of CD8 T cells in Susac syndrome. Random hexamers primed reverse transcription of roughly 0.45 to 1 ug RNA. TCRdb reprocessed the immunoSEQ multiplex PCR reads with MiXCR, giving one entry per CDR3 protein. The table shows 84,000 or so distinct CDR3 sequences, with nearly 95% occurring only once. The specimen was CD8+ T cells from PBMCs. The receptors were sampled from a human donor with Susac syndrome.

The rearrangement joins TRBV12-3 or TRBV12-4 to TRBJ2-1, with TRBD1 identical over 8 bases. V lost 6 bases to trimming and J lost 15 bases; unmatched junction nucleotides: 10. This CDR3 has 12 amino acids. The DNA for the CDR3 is TGTGCCAGCAGAAAACCGGACAGGGAAATGTTCTTC. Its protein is CASRKPDREMFF.

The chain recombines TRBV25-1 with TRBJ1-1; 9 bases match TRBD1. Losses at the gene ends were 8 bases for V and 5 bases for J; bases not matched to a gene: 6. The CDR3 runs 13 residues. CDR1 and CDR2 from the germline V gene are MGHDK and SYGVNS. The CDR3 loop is CASQSDRGTEAFF. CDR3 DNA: TGTGCCAGCCAGTCGGACAGGGGTACTGAAGCTTTCTTT.

The CDR3 region is CASSEGGQLVGQPQHF. Here the CDR3 DNA reads TGTGCCAGCAGTGAAGGAGGACAGTTGGTAGGTCAGCCCCAGCATTTT. The V gene is TRBV25-1, the J gene TRBJ1-5, with a weak D call TRBD1 (6 bases). The V end was cut by 2 bases, the J end by 6 bases, with 17 bases between. CDR1 is MGHDK, CDR2 SYGVNS, per germline. The CDR3 has 16 residues.

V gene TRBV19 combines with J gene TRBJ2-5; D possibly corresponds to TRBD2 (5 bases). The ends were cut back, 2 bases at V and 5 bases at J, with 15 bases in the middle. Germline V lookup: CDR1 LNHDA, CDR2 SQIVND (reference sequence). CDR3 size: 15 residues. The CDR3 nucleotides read TGTGCCAGTAGTATAAGAGGGCTAGCTTCGGAGACCCAGTACTTC. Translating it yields CASSIRGLASETQYF. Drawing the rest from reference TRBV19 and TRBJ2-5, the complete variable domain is DGGITQSPKYLFRKEGQNVTLSCEQNLNHDAMYWYRQDPGQGLRLIYYSQIVNDFQKGDIAEGYSVSREKKESFPLTVTSAQKNPTAFYLCASSIRGLASETQYFGPGTRLLVL.

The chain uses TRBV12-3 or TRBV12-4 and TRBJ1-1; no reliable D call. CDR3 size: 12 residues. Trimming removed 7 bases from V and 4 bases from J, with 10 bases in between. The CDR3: CASIFPGTEAFF. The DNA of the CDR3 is TGTGCCAGCATTTTCCCGGGCACTGAAGCTTTCTTT.

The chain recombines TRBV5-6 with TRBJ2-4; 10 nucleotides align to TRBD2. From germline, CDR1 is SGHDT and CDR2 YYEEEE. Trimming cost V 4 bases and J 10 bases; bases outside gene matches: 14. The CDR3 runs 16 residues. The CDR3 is CASSDLSGGHAGIQYF. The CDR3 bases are TGTGCCAGCAGCGACCTTAGCGGGGGGCATGCTGGGATTCAGTACTTC. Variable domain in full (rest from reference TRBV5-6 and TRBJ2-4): DAGVTQSPTHLIKTRGQQVTLRCSPKSGHDTVSWYQQALGQGPQFIFQYYEEEERQRGNFPDRFSGHQFPNYSSELNVNALLLGDSALYLCASSDLSGGHAGIQYFGAGTRLSVL.

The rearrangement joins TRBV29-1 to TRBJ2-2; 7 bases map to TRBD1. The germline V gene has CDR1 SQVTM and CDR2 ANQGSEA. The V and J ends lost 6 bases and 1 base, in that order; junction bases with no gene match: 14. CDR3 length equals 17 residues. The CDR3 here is CSVGPRQGTLNTGELFF. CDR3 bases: TGCAGCGTCGGTCCGAGACAGGGAACGTTGAACACCGGGGAGCTGTTTTTT.

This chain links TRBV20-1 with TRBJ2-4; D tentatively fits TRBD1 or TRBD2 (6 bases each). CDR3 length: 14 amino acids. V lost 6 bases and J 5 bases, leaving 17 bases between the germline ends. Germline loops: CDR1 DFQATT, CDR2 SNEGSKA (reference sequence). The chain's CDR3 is CSATTRDTENIQYF. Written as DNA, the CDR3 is TGCAGTGCAACTACGCGGGACACGGAAAACATTCAGTACTTC.

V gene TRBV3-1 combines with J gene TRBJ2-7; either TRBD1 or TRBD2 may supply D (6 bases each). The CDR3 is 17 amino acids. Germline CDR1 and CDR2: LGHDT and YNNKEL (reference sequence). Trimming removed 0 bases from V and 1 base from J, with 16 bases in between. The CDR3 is CASSQEVGGLRSYEQYF. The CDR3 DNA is TGTGCCAGCAGCCAAGAGGTCGGGGGCCTACGATCCTACGAGCAGTACTTC.

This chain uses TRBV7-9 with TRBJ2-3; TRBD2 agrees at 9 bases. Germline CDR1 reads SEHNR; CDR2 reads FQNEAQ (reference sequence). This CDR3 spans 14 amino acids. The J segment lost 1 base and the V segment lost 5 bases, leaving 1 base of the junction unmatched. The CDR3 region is CASSRLAGTDTQYF. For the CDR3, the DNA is TGTGCCAGCAGCCGACTAGCGGGCACAGATACGCAGTATTTT.

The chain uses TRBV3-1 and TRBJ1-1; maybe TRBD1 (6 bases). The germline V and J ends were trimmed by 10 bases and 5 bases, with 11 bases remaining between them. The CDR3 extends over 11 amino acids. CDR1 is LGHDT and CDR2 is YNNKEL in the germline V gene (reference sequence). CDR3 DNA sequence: TGTGCCACCGGGGGCTGGACTGAAGCTTTCTTT. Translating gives CATGGWTEAFF.

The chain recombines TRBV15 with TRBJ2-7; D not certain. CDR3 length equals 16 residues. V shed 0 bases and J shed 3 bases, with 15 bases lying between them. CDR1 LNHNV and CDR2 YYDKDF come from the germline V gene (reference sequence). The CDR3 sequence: CATSRDAISAIYEQYF. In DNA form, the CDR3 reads TGTGCCACCAGCAGAGATGCGATTTCCGCCATCTACGAGCAGTACTTC.

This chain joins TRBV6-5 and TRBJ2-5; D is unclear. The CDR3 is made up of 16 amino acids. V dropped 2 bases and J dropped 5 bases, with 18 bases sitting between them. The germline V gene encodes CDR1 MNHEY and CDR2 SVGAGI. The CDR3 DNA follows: TGTGCCAGCAGTTACCGTGGGTCTAGAGGAGAGGAGACCCAGTACTTC. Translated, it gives CASSYRGSRGEETQYF.

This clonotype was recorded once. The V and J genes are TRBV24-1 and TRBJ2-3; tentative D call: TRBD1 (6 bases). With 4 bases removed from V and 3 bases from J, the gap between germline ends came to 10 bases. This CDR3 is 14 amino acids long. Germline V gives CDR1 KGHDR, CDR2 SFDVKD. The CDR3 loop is CATSDGRGTDTQYF. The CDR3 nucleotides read TGTGCCACCAGTGACGGCAGGGGAACAGATACGCAGTATTTT.

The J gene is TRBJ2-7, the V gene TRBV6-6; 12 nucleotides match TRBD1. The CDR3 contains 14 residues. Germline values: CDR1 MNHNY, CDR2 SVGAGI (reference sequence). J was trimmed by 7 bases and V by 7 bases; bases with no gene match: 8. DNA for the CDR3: TGTGCCAGCACCACCCGGGACAGGGGGCTTGAGCAGTACTTC. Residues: CASTTRDRGLEQYF.

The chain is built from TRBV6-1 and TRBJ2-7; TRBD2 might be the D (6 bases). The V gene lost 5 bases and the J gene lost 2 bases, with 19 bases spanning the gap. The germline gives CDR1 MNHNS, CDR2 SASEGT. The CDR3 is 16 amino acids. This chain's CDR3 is CASSPSSGLRPYEQYF. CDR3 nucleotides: TGTGCCAGCAGTCCCTCTTCGGGACTTAGACCCTACGAGCAGTACTTC.

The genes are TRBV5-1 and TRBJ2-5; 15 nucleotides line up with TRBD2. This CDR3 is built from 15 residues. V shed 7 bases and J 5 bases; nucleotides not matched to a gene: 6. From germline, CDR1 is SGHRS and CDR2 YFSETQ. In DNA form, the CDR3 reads TGCGCCAGCGGACTAGCGGGGGGGCCTTATGAGACCCAGTACTTC. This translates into CASGLAGGPYETQYF.

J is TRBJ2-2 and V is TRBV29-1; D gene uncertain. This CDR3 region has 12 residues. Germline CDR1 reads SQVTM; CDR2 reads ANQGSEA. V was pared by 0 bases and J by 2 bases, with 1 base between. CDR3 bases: TGCAGCGTTGAAGATAACACCGGGGAGCTGTTTTTT. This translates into CSVEDNTGELFF.

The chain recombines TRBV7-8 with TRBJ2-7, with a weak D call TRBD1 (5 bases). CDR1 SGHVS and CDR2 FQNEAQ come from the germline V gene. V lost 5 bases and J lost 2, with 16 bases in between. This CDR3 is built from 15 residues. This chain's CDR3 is CASSTIGERPYEQYF. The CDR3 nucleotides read TGTGCCAGCAGCACGATAGGGGAAAGACCCTACGAGCAGTACTTC.

The chain's CDR3 is CSATPGLEDGNEQFF. In DNA, the CDR3 is TGCAGTGCGACCCCGGGACTAGAAGATGGAAATGAGCAGTTCTTC. This chain uses TRBV20-1 with TRBJ2-1, with 8 bases aligning to TRBD2. V dropped 6 bases and J dropped 7; count of bases not matched to a gene: 14. Germline CDR1 and CDR2: DFQATT and SNEGSKA (reference sequence). The CDR3 runs 15 residues.

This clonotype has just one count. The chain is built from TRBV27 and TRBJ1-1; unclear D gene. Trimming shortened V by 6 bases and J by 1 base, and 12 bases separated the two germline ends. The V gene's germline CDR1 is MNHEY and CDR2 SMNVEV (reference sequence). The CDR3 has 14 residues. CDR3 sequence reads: CASSSMSGNTEAFF. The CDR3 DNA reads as TGTGCCAGCAGCTCAATGTCAGGGAACACTGAAGCTTTCTTT.

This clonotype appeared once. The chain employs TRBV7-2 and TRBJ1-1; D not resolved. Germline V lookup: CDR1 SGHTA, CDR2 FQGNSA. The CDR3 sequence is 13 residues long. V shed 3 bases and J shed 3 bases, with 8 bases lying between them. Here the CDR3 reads CASSFGYDTEAFF. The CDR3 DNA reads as TGTGCCAGCAGCTTTGGTTATGACACTGAAGCTTTCTTT.

CDR3 sequence reads: CASSSSQENYGYTF. The CDR3, as DNA: TGTGCCAGCAGCTCAAGCCAGGAGAACTATGGCTACACCTTC. This chain joins TRBV7-9 and TRBJ1-2, with D unresolved. V was trimmed by 4 bases and J by 2 bases, leaving 11 bases between them. Germline V CDR1 and CDR2: SEHNR, FQNEAQ (reference sequence). CDR3 length: 14 residues.

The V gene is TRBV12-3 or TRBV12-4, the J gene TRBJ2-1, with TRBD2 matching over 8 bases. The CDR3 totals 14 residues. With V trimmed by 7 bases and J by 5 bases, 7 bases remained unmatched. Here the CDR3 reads CASTPGSGDNEQFF. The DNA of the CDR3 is TGTGCCAGCACCCCGGGTAGCGGGGACAATGAGCAGTTCTTC.

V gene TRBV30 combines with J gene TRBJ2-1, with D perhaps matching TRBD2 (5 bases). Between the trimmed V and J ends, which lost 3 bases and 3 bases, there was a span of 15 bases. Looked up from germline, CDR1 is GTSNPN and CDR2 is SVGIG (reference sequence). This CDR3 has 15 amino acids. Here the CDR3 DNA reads TGTGCCTGGAGGCCAGGACTGGCGAACTACAATGAGCAGTTCTTC. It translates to CAWRPGLANYNEQFF.

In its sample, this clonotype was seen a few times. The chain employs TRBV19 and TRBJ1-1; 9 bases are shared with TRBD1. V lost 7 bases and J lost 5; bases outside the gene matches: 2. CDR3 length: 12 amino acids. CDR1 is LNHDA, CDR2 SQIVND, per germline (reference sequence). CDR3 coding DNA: TGTGCCAGTATGGACAGGGGAACTGAAGCTTTCTTT. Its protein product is CASMDRGTEAFF.

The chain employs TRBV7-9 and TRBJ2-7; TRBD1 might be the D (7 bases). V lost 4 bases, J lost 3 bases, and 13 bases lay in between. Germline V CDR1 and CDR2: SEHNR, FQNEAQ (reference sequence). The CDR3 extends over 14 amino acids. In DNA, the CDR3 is TGTGCCAGCAGCTCCGGAGGGGGCAGCTACGAGCAGTACTTC. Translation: CASSSGGGSYEQYF.

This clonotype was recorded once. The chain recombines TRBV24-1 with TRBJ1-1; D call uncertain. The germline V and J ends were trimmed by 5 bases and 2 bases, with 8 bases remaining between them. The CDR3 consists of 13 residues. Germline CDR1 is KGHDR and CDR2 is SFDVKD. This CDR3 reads CATSGEGNTEAFF. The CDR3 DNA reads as TGTGCCACCAGTGGGGAGGGTAACACTGAAGCTTTCTTT.